These T cell receptor beta chains were read from a single sample in a study of cytomegalovirus exposure and HLA in healthy donors. Here immunoSEQ multiplex PCR was the method, and the copy in TCRdb shows in-frame clones only, minus some. The sample carries fewer than 200,000 clones, about 75% recorded once. The sample consisted of PBMCs. Every receptor here comes from a female donor in good health and CMV-seronegative. Both conserved end residues are part of each CDR3. D genes are given only for firm matches. Size is omitted from some rows. Given values are once, few, many or a class for expanded clones.

-	TRBV5-6	-	TRBJ1-4	CASAAGPSDEKLFF	TGTGCCAGCGCCGCAGGGCCCTCCGACGAAAAACTGTTTTTT
-	TRBV9	-	TRBJ1-1	CASSPTGYRGRTEAFF	TGTGCCAGCAGCCCCACAGGTTATCGCGGAAGGACTGAAGCTTTCTTT
-	TRBV6-1	-	TRBJ1-3	CASSEGSGGNTIYF	TGTGCCAGCAGTGAAGGGTCCGGTGGAAACACCATATATTTT
TRBD2	TRBV5-1	few	TRBJ2-1	CASSFAGTSGRGEQFF	TGCGCCAGCAGCTTCGCCGGGACTAGCGGGCGGGGTGAGCAGTTCTTC
-	TRBV30	few	TRBJ1-5	CAWSRVRSNQPQHF	TGTGCCTGGAGCAGGGTCAGGAGCAATCAGCCCCAGCATTTT
-	TRBV19	-	TRBJ1-1	CASSLTVNTEAFF	TGTGCCAGTAGTTTAACGGTGAACACTGAAGCTTTCTTT
-	TRBV30	-	TRBJ2-3	CAHGGGRGIDTQYF	TGTGCCCATGGGGGGGGGAGGGGGATAGATACGCAGTATTTT
TRBD1	TRBV19	few	TRBJ1-5	CASSTGQGNQPQHF	TGTGCCAGTAGTACCGGACAGGGCAATCAGCCCCAGCATTTT
-	TRBV7-9	few	TRBJ1-1	CAGQSSNTEAFF	TGTGCCGGACAGAGCTCGAACACTGAAGCTTTCTTT
-	TRBV5-5	-	TRBJ1-2	CASSRWVLTGYFYGYTF	TGTGCCAGCAGCCGGTGGGTCCTGACAGGTTACTTCTATGGCTACACCTTC
TRBD1	TRBV29-1	-	TRBJ2-7	CSVVRGRGEQYF	TGCAGCGTTGTCAGGGGGCGCGGAGAGCAGTACTTC
TRBD2	TRBV4-2	-	TRBJ2-5	CASSQEPLAGVVPETQYF	TGTGCCAGCAGCCAAGAACCACTAGCGGGAGTAGTCCCAGAGACCCAGTACTTC
-	TRBV19	-	TRBJ1-5	CASSQRGANQPQHF	TGTGCCAGTTCCCAGCGGGGGGCCAATCAGCCCCAGCATTTT
-	TRBV9	-	TRBJ1-2	CASSVEEGRYGYTF	TGTGCCAGCAGCGTAGAGGAGGGGAGGTATGGCTACACCTTC
TRBD2	TRBV6-1	-	TRBJ2-1	CASSPLAGGPVEQFF	TGTGCCAGCAGCCCCTTAGCGGGAGGCCCCGTGGAGCAGTTCTTC
TRBD1	TRBV19	-	TRBJ1-2	CASSLGQGAGGYTF	TGTGCCAGTAGTTTAGGACAGGGGGCGGGGGGCTACACCTTC
TRBD1	TRBV29-1	-	TRBJ1-2	CSVRTGTNYGYTF	TGCAGCGTGAGGACAGGGACAAACTATGGCTACACCTTC
-	TRBV27	-	TRBJ1-5	CASNGGSNQPQHF	TGTGCCAGTAATGGGGGGTCCAATCAGCCCCAGCATTTT
-	TRBV5-1	-	TRBJ2-4	CASSLGDSFLGDIQYF	TGCGCCAGCAGCTTGGGGGACTCTTTCCTCGGGGACATTCAGTACTTC
TRBD2	TRBV6-6	-	TRBJ2-7	CASSPGTSGSYEQYF	TGTGCCAGCAGCCCCGGGACTAGCGGCTCCTACGAGCAGTACTTC
-	TRBV5-1	-	TRBJ2-5	CASSLEGLLPETQYF	TGCGCCAGCAGCTTGGAGGGACTCCTCCCCGAGACCCAGTACTTC
TRBD2	TRBV5-4	few	TRBJ2-7	CASSRSGTSGRSPEQYF	TGTGCCAGCAGCCGCTCCGGGACTAGCGGGAGATCACCCGAGCAGTACTTC
-	TRBV10-3	-	TRBJ2-7	CAITDGGTEQYF	TGTGCCATCACCGACGGAGGGACCGAGCAGTACTTC
-	TRBV30	once	TRBJ1-2	CAWSWGRDYGYTF	TGTGCCTGGAGTTGGGGCAGGGACTATGGCTACACCTTC
-	TRBV19	-	TRBJ2-2	CASSIPGQNTGELFF	TGTGCCAGTAGCATCCCAGGGCAGAACACCGGGGAGCTGTTTTTT
-	TRBV27	-	TRBJ1-5	CASSLRPPDSYSNQPQHF	TGTGCCAGCAGTTTGAGGCCGCCGGACAGTTATAGCAATCAGCCCCAGCATTTT
-	TRBV7-9	-	TRBJ1-5	CASSSRGDQPQHF	TGTGCCAGCAGCTCCCGCGGGGATCAGCCCCAGCATTTT